The source of this T cell receptor (beta chain) is a study of memory CD8 T cells in hepatitis C reinfection. The overall study: Chronic HCV followed reinfection in a couple of donors who cleared primary infection. HCV reinfection meant a positive HCV RNA test after two negative tests at least 60 days apart. Pre-reinfection samples were taken 55 to 20 weeks before detection.

Clones were read by immunoSEQ multiplex PCR, and TCRdb kept only the in-frame ones, dropping some. This sample has approximately 52,000 clones, with roughly 89% found just once. The CDR3 is 13 amino acids. Germline loops: CDR1 LNHDA, CDR2 SQIVND (reference sequence). V dropped 5 bases and J dropped 4; count of bases not matched to a gene: 4. The time point denotes: pre-reinfection, 55 to 20 weeks before reinfection detection. No in vitro expansion preceded TCR sequencing of the sorted cells. The table lists this clone with a count of one. Antigen: not known. General study points: Only a few donors prevented definitive conclusions about public clonotypes.

Sequencing input: naive CD8+ T cells sorted from blood. The chain combines TRBV19 with TRBJ2-5, with 7 nucleotides matching TRBD2. This receptor was obtained from a man between 18 and 35 years old with hepatitis C virus infection. CDR3 loop: CASSGDYLETQYF. CDR3 DNA: TGTGCCAGTAGTGGGGACTATTTAGAGACCCAGTACTTC. The whole variable domain, remainder taken from reference TRBV19 and TRBJ2-5, is DGGITQSPKYLFRKEGQNVTLSCEQNLNHDAMYWYRQDPGQGLRLIYYSQIVNDFQKGDIAEGYSVSREKKESFPLTVTSAQKNPTAFYLCASSGDYLETQYFGPGTRLLVL.